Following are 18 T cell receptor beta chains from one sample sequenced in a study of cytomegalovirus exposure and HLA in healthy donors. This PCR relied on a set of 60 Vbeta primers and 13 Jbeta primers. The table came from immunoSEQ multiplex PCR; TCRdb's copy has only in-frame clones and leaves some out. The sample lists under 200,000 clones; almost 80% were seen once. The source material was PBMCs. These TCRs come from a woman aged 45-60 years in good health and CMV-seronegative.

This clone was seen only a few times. The CDR3 protein is CASSQAGYEQFF. DNA for the CDR3: TGTGCCAGCAGCCAAGCGGGATATGAGCAGTTCTTC. The chain employs TRBV28 and TRBJ2-1; 7 nucleotides match TRBD2. V dropped 6 bases and J dropped 8; count of bases not matched to a gene: 4. The germline CDR1 and CDR2 sequences are MDHEN and SYDVKM. CDR3 size: 12 residues. Full variable domain (missing parts from reference TRBV28 and TRBJ2-1): DVKVTQSSRYLVKRTGEKVFLECVQDMDHENMFWYRQDPGLGLRLIYFSYDVKMKEKGDIPEGYSVSREKKERFSLILESASTNQTSMYLCASSQAGYEQFFGPGTRLTVL.

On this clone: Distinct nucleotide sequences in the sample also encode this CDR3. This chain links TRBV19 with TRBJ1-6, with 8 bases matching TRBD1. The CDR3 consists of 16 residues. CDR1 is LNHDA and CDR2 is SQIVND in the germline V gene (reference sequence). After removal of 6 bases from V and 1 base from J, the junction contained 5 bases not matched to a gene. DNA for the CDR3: TGTGCCAGTAGCTGGGACAGGAGTTCCTATAATTCACCCCTCCACTTT. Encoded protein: CASSWDRSSYNSPLHF.

CDR3 sequence (DNA): TGTGCCAGCAGACCGTCGACAGGGGGTCCTTTTACTGAAGCTTTCTTT. This translates into CASRPSTGGPFTEAFF. The chain has TRBV6-6 and TRBJ1-1; TRBD1 matches 9 bases. CDR3 size: 16 residues. Trimming cost V 6 bases and J 5 bases; bases outside gene matches: 13. Germline-derived CDR1 and CDR2 are MNHNY and SVGAGI (reference sequence).

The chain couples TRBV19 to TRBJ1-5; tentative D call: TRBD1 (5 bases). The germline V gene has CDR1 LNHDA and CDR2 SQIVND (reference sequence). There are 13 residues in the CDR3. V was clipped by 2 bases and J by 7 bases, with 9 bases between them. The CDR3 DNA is TGTGCCAGTAGTATAAGGGGCAGGCAGCCCCAGCATTTT. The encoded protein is CASSIRGRQPQHF.

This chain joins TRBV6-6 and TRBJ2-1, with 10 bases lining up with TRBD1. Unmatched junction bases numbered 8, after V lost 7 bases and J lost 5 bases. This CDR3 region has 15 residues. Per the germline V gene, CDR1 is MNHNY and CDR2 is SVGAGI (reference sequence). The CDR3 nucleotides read TGTGCCAGCACCCAATGGGGGACAGGGGACAATGAGCAGTTCTTC. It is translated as CASTQWGTGDNEQFF.

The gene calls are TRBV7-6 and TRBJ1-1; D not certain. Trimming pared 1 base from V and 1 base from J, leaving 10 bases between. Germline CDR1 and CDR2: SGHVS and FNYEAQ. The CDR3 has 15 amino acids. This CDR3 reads CASSLESGSNTEAFF. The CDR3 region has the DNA TGTGCCAGCAGCTTAGAGTCAGGATCGAACACTGAAGCTTTCTTT.

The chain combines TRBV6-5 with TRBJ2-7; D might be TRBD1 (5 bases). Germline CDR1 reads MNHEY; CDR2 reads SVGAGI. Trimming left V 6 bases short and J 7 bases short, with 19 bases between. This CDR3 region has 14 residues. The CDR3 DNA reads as TGTGCCAGCAGCCGACACAGGAAGATGGGAGAGCAGTACTTC. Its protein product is CASSRHRKMGEQYF.

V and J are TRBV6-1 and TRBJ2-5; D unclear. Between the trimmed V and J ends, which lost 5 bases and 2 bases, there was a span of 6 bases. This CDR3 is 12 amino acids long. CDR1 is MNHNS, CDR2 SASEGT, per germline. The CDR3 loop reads CASSFRQETQYF. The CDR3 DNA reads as TGTGCCAGCAGTTTTCGGCAAGAGACCCAGTACTTC.

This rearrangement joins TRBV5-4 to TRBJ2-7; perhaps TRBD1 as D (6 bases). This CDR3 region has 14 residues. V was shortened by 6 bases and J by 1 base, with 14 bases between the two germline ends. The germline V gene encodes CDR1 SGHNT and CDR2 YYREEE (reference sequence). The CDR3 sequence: CASTIPGESYEQYF. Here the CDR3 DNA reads TGTGCCAGCACCATTCCAGGGGAATCCTACGAGCAGTACTTC.

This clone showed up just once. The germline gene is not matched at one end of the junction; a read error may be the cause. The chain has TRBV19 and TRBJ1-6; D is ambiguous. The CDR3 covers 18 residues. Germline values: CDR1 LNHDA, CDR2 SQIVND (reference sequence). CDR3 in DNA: TGTGCCAGTAGTGCCTTCGTTAGAGGTAACTCCTATAATTCACCCCCCCACTTT. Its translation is CASSAFVRGNSYNSPPHF.

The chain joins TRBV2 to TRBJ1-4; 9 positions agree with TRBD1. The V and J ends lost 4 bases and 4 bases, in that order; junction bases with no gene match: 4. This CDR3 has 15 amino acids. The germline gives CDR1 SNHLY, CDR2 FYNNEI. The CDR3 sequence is CASSGTGAINEKLFF. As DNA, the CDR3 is TGTGCCAGCAGTGGGACAGGGGCCATTAATGAAAAACTGTTTTTT.

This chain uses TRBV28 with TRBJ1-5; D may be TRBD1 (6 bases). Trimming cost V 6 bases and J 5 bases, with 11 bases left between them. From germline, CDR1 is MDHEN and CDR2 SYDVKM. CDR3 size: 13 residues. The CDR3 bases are TGTGCCAGCAGGAGGACAGTAGATCAGCCCCAGCATTTT. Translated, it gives CASRRTVDQPQHF.

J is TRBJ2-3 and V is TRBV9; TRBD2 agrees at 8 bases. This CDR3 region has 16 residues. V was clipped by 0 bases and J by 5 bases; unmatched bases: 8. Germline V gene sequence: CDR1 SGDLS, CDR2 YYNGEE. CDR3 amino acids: CASSVATRGGRDTQYF. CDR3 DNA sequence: TGTGCCAGCAGCGTAGCTACCCGGGGGGGCAGAGATACGCAGTATTTT.

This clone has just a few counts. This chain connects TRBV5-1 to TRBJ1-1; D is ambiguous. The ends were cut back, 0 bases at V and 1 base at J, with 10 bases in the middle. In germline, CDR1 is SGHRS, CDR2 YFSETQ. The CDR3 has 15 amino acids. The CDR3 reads CASSLALAQNTEAFF. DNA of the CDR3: TGCGCCAGCAGCTTGGCTTTGGCTCAGAACACTGAAGCTTTCTTT.

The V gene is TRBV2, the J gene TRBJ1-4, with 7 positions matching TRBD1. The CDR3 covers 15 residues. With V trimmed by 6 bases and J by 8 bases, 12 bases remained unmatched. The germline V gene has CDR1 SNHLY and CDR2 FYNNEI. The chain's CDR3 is CASRVGQVGGEKLFF. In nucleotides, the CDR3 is TGTGCCAGCAGGGTCGGACAGGTAGGAGGCGAAAAACTGTTTTTT.

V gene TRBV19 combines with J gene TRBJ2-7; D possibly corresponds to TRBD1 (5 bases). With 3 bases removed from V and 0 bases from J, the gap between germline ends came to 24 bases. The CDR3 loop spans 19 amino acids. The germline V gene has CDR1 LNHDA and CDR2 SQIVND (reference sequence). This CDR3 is CASSISGGQGLTSSYEQYF. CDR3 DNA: TGTGCCAGTAGTATTTCGGGTGGCCAGGGCCTGACGAGCTCCTACGAGCAGTACTTC.

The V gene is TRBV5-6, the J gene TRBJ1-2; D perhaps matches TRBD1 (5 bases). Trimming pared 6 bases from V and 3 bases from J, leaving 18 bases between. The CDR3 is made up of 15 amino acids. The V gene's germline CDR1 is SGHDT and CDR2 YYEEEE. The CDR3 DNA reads TGTGCCAGCAACGTCCGGAGGGGATCCTACTATGGCTACACCTTC. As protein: CASNVRRGSYYGYTF. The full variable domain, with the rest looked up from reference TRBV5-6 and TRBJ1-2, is DAGVTQSPTHLIKTRGQQVTLRCSPKSGHDTVSWYQQALGQGPQFIFQYYEEEERQRGNFPDRFSGHQFPNYSSELNVNALLLGDSALYLCASNVRRGSYYGYTFGSGTRLTVV.

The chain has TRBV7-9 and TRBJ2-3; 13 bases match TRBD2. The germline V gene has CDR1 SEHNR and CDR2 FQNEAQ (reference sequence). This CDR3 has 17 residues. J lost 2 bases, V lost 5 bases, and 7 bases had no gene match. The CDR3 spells CASSPGLAGSNTDTQYF. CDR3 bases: TGTGCCAGCAGCCCGGGACTAGCGGGGTCAAACACAGATACGCAGTATTTT.